This TCR beta chain was identified in a study of blood T cell repertoires in COVID-19. Looking at the study overall: The samples span acute and convalescent COVID-19 from the United States, Italy and Spain. PBMCs, B-cell-depleted T cells, or T cells provided the cDNA or gDNA that made up the material.

Clones were sequenced by immunoSEQ multiplex PCR, and TCRdb holds only the in-frame ones, with some missing. The sample has more than 60,000 clones, 82% seen once. Germline loops: CDR1 MNHEY, CDR2 SVGAGI. The CDR3 loop spans 15 amino acids. V was shortened by 7 bases and J by 2 bases, with 15 bases between the two germline ends. This clonotype originated in a woman older than 75 with acute or convalescent COVID-19. The chain links TRBV6-5 to TRBJ1-3; a weak D match, TRBD1 (6 bases). The sequenced sample consisted of peripheral blood. CDR3 nucleotide sequence: TGTGCCAGCACCACGAGAGCAGGGGCTGGAAACACCATATATTTT. Protein sequence: CASTTRAGAGNTIYF.